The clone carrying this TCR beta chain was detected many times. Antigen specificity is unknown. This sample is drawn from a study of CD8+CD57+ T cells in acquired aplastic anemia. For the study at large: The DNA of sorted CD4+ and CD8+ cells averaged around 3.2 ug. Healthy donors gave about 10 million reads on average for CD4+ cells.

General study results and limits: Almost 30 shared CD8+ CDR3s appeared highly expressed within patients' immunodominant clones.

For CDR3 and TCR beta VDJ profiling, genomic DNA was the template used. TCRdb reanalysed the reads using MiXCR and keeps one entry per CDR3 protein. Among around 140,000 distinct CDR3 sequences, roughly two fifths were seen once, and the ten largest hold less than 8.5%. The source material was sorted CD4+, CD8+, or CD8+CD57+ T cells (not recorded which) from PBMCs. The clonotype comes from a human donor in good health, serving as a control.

The CDR3 here is CASSLGAGGGEQLFF. The CDR3 DNA follows: TGTGCCAGCAGCTTGGGCGCGGGAGGCGGGGAGCAGCTGTTTTTT. This rearrangement joins TRBV5-8 to TRBJ2-2; 8 bases are a match to TRBD2. The CDR3 has 15 residues. Germline V lookup: CDR1 SGHTS, CDR2 YDEGEE. V was pared by 0 bases and J by 12 bases, with 10 bases of the junction left unmatched.